These T cell receptor beta chains were read from a single sample in a study of identifying expanded T cells in peripheral blood. Here immunoSEQ multiplex PCR was the method, and the copy in TCRdb shows in-frame clones only, minus some. The data contain more than 45,000 clones, approximately 83% of them singletons. Specimen: blood. Every receptor here comes from a person aged 18 to 75 in good health. Each CDR3 is given with its conserved first and last residue. Fields, in order: clone size, V gene, J gene, D gene, CDR3 protein, CDR3 DNA. A D gene is named only where the DNA matches it firmly. A row's size may be missing; if present it is once, few, many or a size class.

NA,TRBV5-4,TRBJ1-1,TRBD1,CASSLIGTANTEAFF,TGTGCCAGCAGCCTTATAGGGACAGCGAACACTGAAGCTTTCTTT
NA,TRBV18,TRBJ1-1,NA,CASSQAPNTEAFF,TGTGCCAGCTCGCAGGCACCGAACACTGAAGCTTTCTTT
NA,TRBV6-6,TRBJ1-6,NA,CASSPWQVGSPLHF,TGTGCCAGCAGCCCATGGCAGGTCGGTTCACCCCTCCACTTT
NA,TRBV6-5,TRBJ2-2,NA,CASSYTTGELFF,TGTGCCAGCAGTTACACCACCGGGGAGCTGTTTTTT
NA,TRBV28,TRBJ2-7,TRBD1,CASSRPPGQGDYEQYF,TGTGCCAGCAGCCGACCGCCGGGACAGGGGGACTACGAGCAGTACTTC
NA,TRBV6-5,TRBJ2-3,TRBD2,CASSRLAASTDTQYF,TGTGCCAGCAGTCGACTAGCTGCCAGCACAGATACGCAGTATTTT
once,TRBV10-3,TRBJ2-1,TRBD2,CAISEKGLAENEQFF,TGTGCCATCAGTGAGAAGGGACTAGCGGAGAATGAGCAGTTCTTC
NA,TRBV7-3,TRBJ2-3,TRBD1,CASSLTGQGVIDTQYF,TGTGCCAGCAGCTTAACGGGACAGGGAGTAATCGATACGCAGTATTTT
NA,TRBV7-9,TRBJ1-1,NA,CASTGGYEAFF,TGTGCCAGCACTGGGGGGTATGAAGCTTTCTTT
once,TRBV7-9,TRBJ1-2,TRBD1,CASSRTGTGGSGYTF,TGTGCCAGCAGCCGTACCGGGACAGGGGGCTCTGGCTACACCTTC
NA,TRBV5-1,TRBJ1-1,NA,CASSLGGGQPNTEAFF,TGCGCCAGCAGCTTGGGCGGGGGACAACCGAACACTGAAGCTTTCTTT
NA,TRBV2,TRBJ2-1,TRBD2,CASSDPLAGGQDNEQFF,TGTGCCAGCAGTGATCCCCTAGCGGGGGGGCAGGACAATGAGCAGTTCTTC
NA,TRBV18,TRBJ2-7,TRBD1,CASSPTGPDEQYF,TGTGCCAGCTCACCGACAGGGCCGGACGAGCAGTACTTC
NA,TRBV23-1,TRBJ1-1,TRBD1,CASSLITGGLIPEAFF,TGCGCCAGCAGCCTGATTACAGGGGGCTTGATCCCTGAAGCTTTCTTT
NA,TRBV5-1,TRBJ1-5,NA,CASSLDGSSNQPQHF,TGCGCCAGCAGCTTGGACGGTTCAAGCAATCAGCCCCAGCATTTT
NA,TRBV19,TRBJ2-2,NA,CASSKHGAGELFF,TGTGCCAGTAGTAAACACGGCGCCGGGGAGCTGTTTTTT
NA,TRBV6-5,TRBJ1-1,TRBD1,CASCRQGRDTEAFF,TGTGCCAGCTGCAGACAGGGTAGGGACACTGAAGCTTTCTTT
once,TRBV2,TRBJ1-1,NA,CASSEGAANTEAFF,TGTGCCAGCAGTGAAGGGGCAGCGAACACTGAAGCTTTCTTT
NA,TRBV19,TRBJ2-7,TRBD1,CASSIQSGGSYEQYF,TGTGCCAGTAGTATCCAGTCAGGGGGCTCCTACGAGCAGTACTTC
NA,TRBV11-3,TRBJ2-7,NA,CASSGWGDEQYF,TGTGCCAGCAGCGGATGGGGAGACGAGCAGTACTTC
NA,TRBV11-2,TRBJ2-5,TRBD2,CASSLEGLAGVETQYF,TGTGCCAGCAGCTTAGAAGGACTAGCGGGGGTGGAGACCCAGTACTTC
NA,TRBV4-2,TRBJ1-3,NA,CASSQELSSGNTIYF,TGTGCCAGCAGCCAAGAGCTGAGCTCTGGAAACACCATATATTTT
NA,TRBV5-1,TRBJ2-2,NA,CASSIRVSGELFF,TGCGCCAGCAGCATTAGGGTAAGCGGGGAGCTGTTTTTT
NA,TRBV6-6,TRBJ1-2,NA,CASSPPPLMHGYTF,TGTGCCAGCAGTCCCCCCCCACTGATGCATGGCTACACCTTC
NA,TRBV4-1,TRBJ2-2,TRBD2,CASRSRLAESNTGELFF,TGCGCCAGCAGATCCCGACTAGCTGAATCGAACACCGGGGAGCTGTTTTTT
NA,TRBV7-3,TRBJ2-1,TRBD2,CASSLEPGGHQFF,TGTGCCAGCAGCCTCGAACCGGGGGGTCACCAGTTCTTC
NA,TRBV5-1,TRBJ2-1,TRBD1,CASSLSTGGTGNEQFF,TGCGCCAGCAGCTTGAGTACCGGGGGGACAGGGAATGAGCAGTTCTTC
NA,TRBV20-1,TRBJ2-7,NA,CSAPDSYEQYF,TGCAGTGCTCCCGACAGCTACGAGCAGTACTTC
once,TRBV19,TRBJ2-1,TRBD2,CASSLRTSGRGLNEQFF,TGTGCCAGTAGTCTCCGGACTAGCGGGAGAGGGCTCAATGAGCAGTTCTTC
NA,TRBV5-1,TRBJ2-1,NA,CASSHGSGRENNEQFF,TGCGCCAGCAGCCATGGATCGGGCCGAGAGAACAATGAGCAGTTCTTC
once,TRBV9,TRBJ2-3,TRBD2,CASSIGVGGGFTDTQYF,TGTGCCAGCAGTATCGGAGTGGGCGGGGGTTTCACAGATACGCAGTATTTT
once,TRBV25-1,TRBJ2-7,TRBD1,CATRTMRGPTYEQYF,TGTGCCACCCGAACAATGAGGGGGCCCACCTACGAGCAGTACTTC
NA,TRBV6-5,TRBJ2-5,TRBD1,CASSTQGVGETQYF,TGTGCCAGCAGTACGCAGGGGGTTGGAGAGACCCAGTACTTC
NA,TRBV30,TRBJ2-3,TRBD2,CAWSVAGGPTDTQYF,TGTGCCTGGAGTGTAGCGGGGGGGCCAACAGATACGCAGTATTTT
NA,TRBV6-5,TRBJ1-1,NA,CASLGVATEAFF,TGTGCCAGTCTGGGGGTAGCCACTGAAGCTTTCTTT
NA,TRBV2,TRBJ1-5,TRBD1,CASIPDRGQRQPQHF,TGTGCCAGCATTCCAGACAGGGGGCAGAGACAGCCCCAGCATTTT
NA,TRBV5-6,TRBJ2-5,NA,CASNHGETQYF,TGTGCCAGCAACCACGGGGAGACCCAGTACTTC
NA,TRBV19,TRBJ1-5,TRBD1,CASSAPRDRGNQPQHF,TGTGCCAGTAGTGCCCCCAGGGACAGGGGCAATCAGCCCCAGCATTTT
NA,TRBV7-6,TRBJ2-1,NA,CASSFSSGPLGDEQFF,TGTGCCAGCAGCTTTAGTAGCGGCCCTCTGGGGGATGAGCAGTTCTTC
once,TRBV30,TRBJ1-1,NA,CAWSWGRNQEAFF,TGTGCCTGGAGTTGGGGACGAAACCAGGAAGCTTTCTTT
NA,TRBV4-1,TRBJ2-7,NA,CASSRLQGLTRTEQYF,TGCGCCAGCAGCCGGTTACAGGGATTAACGAGGACCGAGCAGTACTTC
many,TRBV7-9,TRBJ2-7,NA,CASSLAEDSYEQYF,TGTGCCAGCAGCTTAGCAGAAGACTCCTACGAGCAGTACTTC
NA,TRBV7-2,TRBJ2-3,TRBD2,CASSPRAGGQGDTQYF,TGTGCCAGCAGCCCCAGGGCGGGAGGGCAGGGAGATACGCAGTATTTT
NA,TRBV5-1,TRBJ2-2,TRBD2,CASSFGAGVTGELFF,TGCGCCAGCAGCTTTGGAGCGGGGGTCACCGGGGAGCTGTTTTTT
NA,TRBV21-1,TRBJ1-1,NA,CASSTGRTEAFF,TGTGCCAGCAGCACAGGCCGGACTGAAGCTTTCTTT
NA,TRBV7-9,TRBJ1-2,TRBD1,CASSLEGAGNYGYTF,TGTGCCAGCAGCTTAGAGGGGGCGGGTAACTATGGCTACACCTTC
NA,TRBV23-1,TRBJ1-5,NA,CASSQIPAGADSNQPQHF,TGCGCCAGCAGTCAAATCCCAGCAGGGGCCGATAGCAATCAGCCCCAGCATTTT
NA,TRBV7-9,TRBJ1-1,NA,CASSWYADSEAFF,TGTGCCAGCAGCTGGTACGCGGACAGTGAAGCTTTCTTT
NA,TRBV19,TRBJ1-5,NA,CASTPGRLNQPQHF,TGTGCCAGTACCCCGGGACGATTGAATCAGCCCCAGCATTTT
many,TRBV7-9,TRBJ2-5,TRBD2,CASSLGTSGSRTETQYF,TGTGCCAGCAGCCTAGGGACTAGCGGGAGCCGGACGGAGACCCAGTACTTC
NA,TRBV6-1,TRBJ2-7,NA,CASSEFLRGSYEQYF,TGTGCCAGCAGTGAATTCTTGCGGGGCTCCTACGAGCAGTACTTC